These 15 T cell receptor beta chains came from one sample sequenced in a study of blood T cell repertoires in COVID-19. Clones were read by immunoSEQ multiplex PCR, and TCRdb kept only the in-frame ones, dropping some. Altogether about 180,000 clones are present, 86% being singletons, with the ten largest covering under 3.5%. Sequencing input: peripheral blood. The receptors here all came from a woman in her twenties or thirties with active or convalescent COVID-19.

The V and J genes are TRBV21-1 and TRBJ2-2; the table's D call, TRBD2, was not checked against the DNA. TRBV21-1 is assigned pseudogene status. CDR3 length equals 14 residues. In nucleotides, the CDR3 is TGTGCCAGCAGCAGGACCACACGGGACGGGGAGCTGTTTTTT. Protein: CASSRTTRDGELFF.

The CDR3 DNA sequence: TGCGCCAGCAGCCGGGACAGGGAACATTCACCCCTCCACTTT. The encoded protein is CASSRDREHSPLHF. The rearrangement joins TRBV5-1 to TRBJ1-6, with 9 bases lining up with TRBD1. Germline lookup yields CDR1 SGHRS and CDR2 YFSETQ. The V gene end was trimmed by 4 bases and the J gene end by 8 bases; junction bases not matched to a gene: 4. The CDR3 is 14 residues long.

This CDR3 reads CASSRDREMGPQHF. The CDR3 region has the DNA TGTGCCAGCAGTCGGGACAGGGAGATGGGGCCCCAGCATTTT. The chain is built from TRBV6-5 and TRBJ1-5; 9 bases are a match to TRBD1. The CDR3 length is 14 residues. Looked up from germline, CDR1 is MNHEY and CDR2 is SVGAGI. The trim removed 5 bases at V and 9 bases at J, leaving 8 bases unmatched.

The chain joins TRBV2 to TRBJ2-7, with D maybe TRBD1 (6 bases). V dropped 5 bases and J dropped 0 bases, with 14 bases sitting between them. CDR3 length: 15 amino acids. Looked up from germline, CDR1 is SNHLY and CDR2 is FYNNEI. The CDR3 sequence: CASSIRQASSYEQYF. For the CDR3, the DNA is TGTGCCAGCAGTATACGACAGGCGAGCTCCTACGAGCAGTACTTC.

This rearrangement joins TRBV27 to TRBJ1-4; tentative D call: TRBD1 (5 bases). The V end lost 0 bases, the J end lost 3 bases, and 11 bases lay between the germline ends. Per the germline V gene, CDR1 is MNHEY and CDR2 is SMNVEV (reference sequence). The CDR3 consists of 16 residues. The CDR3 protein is CASSLSMGRANEKLFF. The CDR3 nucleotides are TGTGCCAGCAGTTTATCGATGGGCAGGGCTAATGAAAAACTGTTTTTT. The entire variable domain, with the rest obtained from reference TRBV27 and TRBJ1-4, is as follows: EAQVTQNPRYLITVTGKKLTVTCSQNMNHEYMSWYRQDPGLGLRQIYYSMNVEVTDKGDVPEGYKVSRKEKRNFPLILESPSPNQTSLYFCASSLSMGRANEKLFFGSGTQLSVL.

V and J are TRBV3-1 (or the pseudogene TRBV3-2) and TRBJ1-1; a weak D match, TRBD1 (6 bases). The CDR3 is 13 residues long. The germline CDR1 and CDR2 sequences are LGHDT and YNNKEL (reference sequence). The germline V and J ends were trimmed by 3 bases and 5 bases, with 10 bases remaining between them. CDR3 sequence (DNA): TGTGCCAGCAGCCAGGGGGCAAGGACTGAAGCTTTCTTT. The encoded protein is CASSQGARTEAFF.

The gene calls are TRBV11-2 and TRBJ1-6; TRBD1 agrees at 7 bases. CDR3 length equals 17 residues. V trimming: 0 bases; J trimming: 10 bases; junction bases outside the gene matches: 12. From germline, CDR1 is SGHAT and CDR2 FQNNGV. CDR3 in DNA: TGTGCCAGCAGCTTAGATAGGGCAGGGGGGATGAGGTCACCCCTCCACTTT. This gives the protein CASSLDRAGGMRSPLHF.

CDR3 region: CASSAGSGNTIYF. As DNA, the CDR3 is TGTGCCAGCAGTGCGGGATCTGGAAACACCATATATTTT. The chain recombines TRBV12-3 or TRBV12-4 with TRBJ1-3; D not resolved. Trimming cost V 5 bases and J 1 base, with 6 bases left between them. The CDR3 is 13 amino acids.

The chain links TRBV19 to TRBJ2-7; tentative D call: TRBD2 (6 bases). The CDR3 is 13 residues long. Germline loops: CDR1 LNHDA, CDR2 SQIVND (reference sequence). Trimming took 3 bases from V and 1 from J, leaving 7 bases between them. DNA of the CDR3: TGTGCCAGTAGTATCGGGAGTTCCTACGAGCAGTACTTC. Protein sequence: CASSIGSSYEQYF.

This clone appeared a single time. The DNA of the CDR3 is TGTGCCTGGAGTGGGGGGGCCTACGAGCAGTACTTC. It translates to CAWSGGAYEQYF. The gene calls are TRBV30 and TRBJ2-7; TRBD2 is a possible D gene (6 bases). V lost 1 base and J lost 2, with 6 bases in between. Germline V gene data show CDR1 as GTSNPN and CDR2 as SVGIG (reference sequence). The CDR3 totals 12 residues.

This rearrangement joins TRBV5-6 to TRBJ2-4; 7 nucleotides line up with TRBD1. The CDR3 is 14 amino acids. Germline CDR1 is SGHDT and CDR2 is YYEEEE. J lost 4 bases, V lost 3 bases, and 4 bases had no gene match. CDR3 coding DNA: TGTGCCAGCAGCTATGACAGGGCAAAAAACATTCAGTACTTC. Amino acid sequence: CASSYDRAKNIQYF.

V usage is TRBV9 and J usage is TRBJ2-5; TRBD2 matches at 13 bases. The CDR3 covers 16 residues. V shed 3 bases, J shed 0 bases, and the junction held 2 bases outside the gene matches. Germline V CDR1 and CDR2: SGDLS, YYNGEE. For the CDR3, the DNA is TGTGCCAGCAGCGACGGACTAGCGGGGGACCAAGAGACCCAGTACTTC. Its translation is CASSDGLAGDQETQYF.

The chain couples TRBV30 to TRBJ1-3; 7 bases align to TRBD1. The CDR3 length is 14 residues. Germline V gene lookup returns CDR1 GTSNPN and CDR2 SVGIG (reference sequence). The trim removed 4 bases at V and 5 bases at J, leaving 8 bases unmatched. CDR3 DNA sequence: TGTGCCTGGAAGGCAGGGGGAGATAGAAACACCATATATTTT. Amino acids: CAWKAGGDRNTIYF.

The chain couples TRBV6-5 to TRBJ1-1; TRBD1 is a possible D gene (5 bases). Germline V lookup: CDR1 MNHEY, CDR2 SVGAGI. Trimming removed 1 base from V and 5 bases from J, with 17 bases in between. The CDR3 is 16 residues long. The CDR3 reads CASSYLGRVRETEAFF. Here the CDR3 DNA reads TGTGCCAGCAGTTACTTGGGCAGGGTCAGAGAGACTGAAGCTTTCTTT.

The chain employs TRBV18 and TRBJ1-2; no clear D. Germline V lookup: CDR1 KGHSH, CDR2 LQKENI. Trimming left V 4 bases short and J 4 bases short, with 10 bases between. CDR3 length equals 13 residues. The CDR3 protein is CASSRETGYGYTF. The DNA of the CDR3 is TGTGCCAGCTCACGGGAGACTGGCTATGGCTACACCTTC.